Listed below are T cell receptor beta chains from one sample, sequenced in a study of blood T cell repertoires in COVID-19. The method was immunoSEQ multiplex PCR; TCRdb's version includes in-frame clones alone and lacks a portion of them. The profile shows about 44,000 clones, around 84% of them singletons. The specimen was peripheral blood. Receptor source: a human donor in a cohort sampled during active COVID-19. Both conserved end residues are part of each CDR3. D genes are given only for firm matches. For some rows the clone size is stated as once, few or many, or as a class when expanded; others skip it.

j_gene: TRBJ1-1
abundance: once
d_gene: TRBD1
v_gene: TRBV7-6
CDR3aa: CASSPQGAPLNTEAFF
CDR3nt: TGTGCCAGCAGCCCACAGGGGGCTCCTTTGAACACTGAAGCTTTCTTT

j_gene: TRBJ1-4
abundance: NA
d_gene: TRBD1
v_gene: TRBV5-8
CDR3aa: CASSLRQGALGEKLFF
CDR3nt: TGTGCCAGCAGCTTGAGGCAGGGGGCGCTTGGCGAAAAACTGTTTTTT

j_gene: TRBJ1-6
abundance: NA
d_gene: NA
v_gene: TRBV21-1
CDR3aa: CASSKVGTAVLSSYNSPLHF
CDR3nt: TGTGCCAGCAGCAAAGTCGGGACAGCCGTGCTCAGCTCCTATAATTCACCCCTCCACTTT

j_gene: TRBJ1-4
abundance: NA
d_gene: TRBD1
v_gene: TRBV19
CDR3aa: CASSIRRDSGKLFF
CDR3nt: TGTGCCAGTAGTATACGAAGGGACAGTGGGAAACTGTTTTTT

j_gene: TRBJ2-5
abundance: NA
d_gene: TRBD2
v_gene: TRBV7-8
CDR3aa: CAGLRSGGAQETQYF
CDR3nt: TGTGCCGGTCTCAGAAGCGGGGGAGCCCAAGAGACCCAGTACTTC

j_gene: TRBJ2-1
abundance: NA
d_gene: TRBD1
v_gene: TRBV18
CDR3aa: CASSLLTGTYNEQFF
CDR3nt: TGTGCCAGCTCACTATTGACAGGGACCTACAATGAGCAGTTCTTC

j_gene: TRBJ2-5
abundance: NA
d_gene: NA
v_gene: TRBV6-5
CDR3aa: CASSKGIETQYF
CDR3nt: TGTGCCAGCAGTAAGGGGATCGAGACCCAGTACTTC

j_gene: TRBJ1-2
abundance: NA
d_gene: NA
v_gene: TRBV10-2
CDR3aa: CASSEQGEGYTF
CDR3nt: TGCGCCAGCAGTGAACAGGGCGAAGGCTACACCTTC

j_gene: TRBJ2-7
abundance: NA
d_gene: TRBD1
v_gene: TRBV4-1
CDR3aa: CASSHDRGGYEQYF
CDR3nt: TGCGCCAGCAGCCATGACAGGGGGGGCTACGAGCAGTACTTC

j_gene: TRBJ2-3
abundance: NA
d_gene: NA
v_gene: TRBV25-1
CDR3aa: CATRREESSTDTQYF
CDR3nt: TGTGCCACCCGGCGAGAGGAGTCTAGCACAGATACGCAGTATTTT

j_gene: TRBJ1-2
abundance: NA
d_gene: NA
v_gene: TRBV5-1
CDR3aa: CASSTGSNYGYTF
CDR3nt: TGCGCCAGCAGCACAGGGAGTAACTATGGCTACACCTTC

j_gene: TRBJ1-1
abundance: NA
d_gene: NA
v_gene: TRBV4-3
CDR3aa: CASSQGLLREAFF
CDR3nt: TGCGCCAGCAGCCAAGGCCTTTTACGGGAGGCTTTCTTT

j_gene: TRBJ2-1
abundance: NA
d_gene: NA
v_gene: TRBV19
CDR3aa: CASSIGDMVLYNEQFF
CDR3nt: TGTGCCAGTAGTATAGGAGACATGGTTCTCTACAATGAGCAGTTCTTC

j_gene: TRBJ1-2
abundance: NA
d_gene: TRBD1
v_gene: TRBV10-2
CDR3aa: CASSTGGFYGYTF
CDR3nt: TGCGCCAGCTCGACAGGGGGCTTCTATGGCTACACCTTC

j_gene: TRBJ2-3
abundance: once
d_gene: TRBD2
v_gene: TRBV20-1
CDR3aa: CSASSPQRGTDTQYF
CDR3nt: TGCAGTGCTAGTTCACCCCAGCGGGGGACAGATACGCAGTATTTT

j_gene: TRBJ2-2
abundance: NA
d_gene: TRBD2
v_gene: TRBV7-2
CDR3aa: CASSSRLAGDTGELFF
CDR3nt: TGTGCCAGCAGCTCAAGACTAGCGGGGGATACCGGGGAGCTGTTTTTT

j_gene: TRBJ2-7
abundance: NA
d_gene: TRBD1
v_gene: TRBV5-6
CDR3aa: CASSYGTGAYEQYF
CDR3nt: TGTGCCAGCAGCTACGGGACAGGGGCCTACGAGCAGTACTTC

j_gene: TRBJ2-5
abundance: NA
d_gene: NA
v_gene: TRBV5-1
CDR3aa: CASSLVRQLTLKETQYF
CDR3nt: TGCGCCAGCAGCTTGGTTCGACAGCTAACGCTAAAAGAGACCCAGTACTTC

j_gene: TRBJ1-2
abundance: NA
d_gene: NA
v_gene: TRBV5-1
CDR3aa: CASSLEASRRSRLYGYTF
CDR3nt: TGCGCCAGCAGCTTGGAGGCCTCGCGGCGTTCGCGACTCTATGGCTACACCTTC

j_gene: TRBJ2-5
abundance: NA
d_gene: NA
v_gene: TRBV6-5
CDR3aa: CASSPGDGSETQYF
CDR3nt: TGTGCCAGCAGCCCAGGCGACGGATCCGAGACCCAGTACTTC

j_gene: TRBJ1-6
abundance: NA
d_gene: NA
v_gene: TRBV5-6
CDR3aa: CASSYAESRDF
CDR3nt: TGTGCCAGCAGCTATGCGGAAAGTCGGGACTTT

j_gene: TRBJ2-3
abundance: many
d_gene: NA
v_gene: TRBV9
CDR3aa: CASSRGGGPDTQYF
CDR3nt: TGTGCCAGCAGCCGAGGGGGGGGCCCAGATACGCAGTATTTT

j_gene: TRBJ2-7
abundance: NA
d_gene: TRBD1
v_gene: TRBV2
CDR3aa: CASRDRAAYEQYF
CDR3nt: TGTGCCAGCAGGGACAGGGCAGCATACGAGCAGTACTTC

j_gene: TRBJ1-6
abundance: NA
d_gene: NA
v_gene: TRBV7-3
CDR3aa: CASSVNSYSPLHF
CDR3nt: TGTGCCAGCAGCGTCAACAGTTATTCACCCCTCCACTTT

j_gene: TRBJ2-7
abundance: NA
d_gene: TRBD1
v_gene: TRBV19
CDR3aa: CASSPGQGPHEQYF
CDR3nt: TGTGCCAGTAGCCCGGGACAGGGCCCCCACGAGCAGTACTTC

j_gene: TRBJ1-1
abundance: NA
d_gene: NA
v_gene: TRBV6-5
CDR3aa: CASSLRRNTEAFF
CDR3nt: TGTGCCAGCAGTCTCCGGAGGAACACTGAAGCTTTCTTT

j_gene: TRBJ2-1
abundance: NA
d_gene: TRBD2
v_gene: TRBV7-9
CDR3aa: CASSEAGGRNYNEQFF
CDR3nt: TGTGCCAGCAGCGAAGCGGGGGGGCGTAACTACAATGAGCAGTTCTTC

j_gene: TRBJ1-2
abundance: NA
d_gene: NA
v_gene: TRBV3-1/TRBV3-2
CDR3aa: CASSQEGQGGSGYTF
CDR3nt: TGTGCCAGCAGCCAAGAGGGTCAGGGAGGTAGTGGCTACACCTTC

j_gene: TRBJ2-5
abundance: NA
d_gene: TRBD2
v_gene: TRBV5-8
CDR3aa: CASSLERGGLQETQYF
CDR3nt: TGTGCCAGCAGCTTGGAGCGGGGGGGATTACAAGAGACCCAGTACTTC

j_gene: TRBJ1-1
abundance: NA
d_gene: NA
v_gene: TRBV6-5
CDR3aa: CASSSRDTLNTEAFF
CDR3nt: TGTGCCAGCAGTTCCCGGGACACCCTGAACACTGAAGCTTTCTTT

j_gene: TRBJ2-5
abundance: NA
d_gene: TRBD2
v_gene: TRBV7-2
CDR3aa: CASSLGWTSGGEETQYF
CDR3nt: TGTGCCAGCAGCTTAGGTTGGACTAGCGGGGGGGAAGAGACCCAGTACTTC

j_gene: TRBJ2-1
abundance: NA
d_gene: TRBD1
v_gene: TRBV25-1
CDR3aa: CASSEPPGQGAEQFF
CDR3nt: TGTGCCAGCAGTGAACCGCCGGGACAGGGGGCTGAGCAGTTCTTC

j_gene: TRBJ1-4
abundance: few
d_gene: TRBD1
v_gene: TRBV5-1
CDR3aa: CASSGGTGSNEKLFF
CDR3nt: TGCGCCAGCAGCGGCGGGACAGGGTCTAATGAAAAACTGTTTTTT

j_gene: TRBJ1-1
abundance: NA
d_gene: NA
v_gene: TRBV18
CDR3aa: CASSGRQAAEAFF
CDR3nt: TGTGCCAGCTCAGGGCGCCAAGCCGCTGAAGCTTTCTTT

j_gene: TRBJ2-1
abundance: NA
d_gene: NA
v_gene: TRBV7-3
CDR3aa: CASSFGLGLGNEQFF
CDR3nt: TGTGCCAGCAGCTTCGGACTTGGGTTGGGCAATGAGCAGTTCTTC

j_gene: TRBJ1-2
abundance: NA
d_gene: NA
v_gene: TRBV12-3/TRBV12-4
CDR3aa: CASSPPLNYGYTF
CDR3nt: TGTGCCAGCAGCCCTCCCCTTAACTATGGCTACACCTTC

j_gene: TRBJ2-3
abundance: NA
d_gene: TRBD2
v_gene: TRBV2
CDR3aa: CASSGGPGGAGTDTQYF
CDR3nt: TGTGCCAGCAGTGGGGGACCGGGGGGGGCAGGCACAGATACGCAGTATTTT

j_gene: TRBJ1-2
abundance: once
d_gene: NA
v_gene: TRBV5-4
CDR3aa: CASSRIENYGYTF
CDR3nt: TGTGCCAGCAGCCGTATAGAGAACTATGGCTACACCTTC

j_gene: TRBJ2-3
abundance: NA
d_gene: TRBD2
v_gene: TRBV7-2
CDR3aa: CASSFPGTSGVYLTDTQYF
CDR3nt: TGTGCCAGCAGCTTTCCCGGGACTAGCGGGGTTTACCTCACAGATACGCAGTATTTT

j_gene: TRBJ2-6
abundance: NA
d_gene: NA
v_gene: TRBV7-3
CDR3aa: CASSLSWGEAGANVLTF
CDR3nt: TGTGCCAGCAGCTTAAGTTGGGGGGAAGCTGGGGCCAACGTCCTGACTTTC

j_gene: TRBJ1-6
abundance: NA
d_gene: TRBD1
v_gene: TRBV15
CDR3aa: CATSRTGTGNSPLHF
CDR3nt: TGTGCCACCAGCAGAACCGGGACAGGGAATTCACCCCTCCACTTT

j_gene: TRBJ2-1
abundance: few
d_gene: NA
v_gene: TRBV18
CDR3aa: CASSPETGWIYNEQFF
CDR3nt: TGTGCCAGCTCACCTGAAACAGGGTGGATCTACAATGAGCAGTTCTTC

j_gene: TRBJ2-2
abundance: NA
d_gene: TRBD1
v_gene: TRBV7-9
CDR3aa: CASSPRTGSDTGELFF
CDR3nt: TGTGCCAGCAGCCCCCGGACAGGGTCGGACACCGGGGAGCTGTTTTTT

j_gene: TRBJ1-5
abundance: NA
d_gene: NA
v_gene: TRBV7-2
CDR3aa: CASSLGQAQPQHF
CDR3nt: TGTGCCAGCAGCTTAGGACAGGCTCAGCCCCAGCATTTT

j_gene: TRBJ2-1
abundance: NA
d_gene: TRBD2
v_gene: TRBV9
CDR3aa: CASSVAGTSGGAVEQFF
CDR3nt: TGTGCCAGCAGCGTAGCGGGGACTAGCGGGGGGGCAGTTGAGCAGTTCTTC